The TCR beta chain under discussion was sequenced for a study of monozygotic twins with inflammatory bowel disease. Overall study findings and caveats: Repertoire similarity matched across concordant and discordant twins, perhaps owing to limited power.

Researchers used around 3,400 ng of total RNA for each TCR library. From its re-call of the 5' RACE reads, TCRdb lists each CDR3 protein once, without DNA. Its table records 150,000 to 200,000 distinct CDR3 sequences. As for this clonotype: No antigen is known for it.

Germline V gene sequence: CDR1 DFQATT, CDR2 SNEGSKA (reference sequence). The CDR3 covers 12 residues. Sequenced input: blood. The chain has TRBV20-1 and TRBJ1-5; no DNA is available, so the TRBD1 call from TCRdb remains unchecked. The clonotype was recovered from a human donor with ulcerative colitis or Crohn's disease, or a healthy co-twin of an affected twin (not recorded which). The CDR3 region is CSISGGSQPQHF.